The 10 T cell receptor beta chains below come from one sample, sequenced in a study of cytomegalovirus exposure and HLA in healthy donors. Researchers ran the PCR with 60 Vbeta and 13 Jbeta primers. TCRdb keeps only in-frame clones here, not all; method: immunoSEQ multiplex PCR. The profile shows 100,000 to 130,000 clones, 77% of them singletons. Specimen: PBMCs. The receptors come from a male donor in good health and CMV-seronegative.

Comments on this clone: A read error may produce the germline difference seen at one junction end. The chain couples TRBV12-5 to TRBJ2-7, with 7 bases matching TRBD1. The CDR3 totals 12 residues. CDR1 is LGHNT and CDR2 is FRNRAP in the germline V gene. CDR3 sequence: CASGRDSYGQYF. CDR3 DNA sequence: TGTGCTAGTGGCCGGGACAGCTACGGGCAGTACTTC.

Concerning this clone itself: The same CDR3 also results from other DNA sequences found in this sample. In nucleotides, the CDR3 is TGCGCCAGCAGTGATAGCGGGAGCACAGATACGCAGTATTTT. It is translated as CASSDSGSTDTQYF. The rearrangement links TRBV10-1 to TRBJ2-3; 7 positions agree with TRBD2. Germline assignment: CDR1 WNHNN and CDR2 SYGVQD (reference sequence). The CDR3 is 14 residues long. V lost 3 bases, J lost 0 bases, and 0 bases stayed unmatched.

The chain couples TRBV12-5 to TRBJ2-5; D is perhaps TRBD1 (5 bases). Gene TRBJ2-7 matches the end of the DNA better, so the J call may be wrong. The CDR3 runs 16 residues. Germline V CDR1 and CDR2: LGHNT, FRNRAP. The CDR3 loop reads CASGLADRRGSYEQYF. In nucleotides, the CDR3 is TGTGCTAGTGGTTTGGCAGACCGAAGGGGCTCCTACGAGCAGTACTTC.

The chain links TRBV21-1 to TRBJ2-5; the table's D call of TRBD1 was not tested on the DNA. TRBV21-1 is deemed a pseudogene. The CDR3 sequence is 14 residues long. CDR3 nucleotide sequence: TGTGCCAGCAGCAACCCCGACAGCCAAGAGACCCAGTACTTC. Amino acids: CASSNPDSQETQYF.

This chain connects TRBV2 to TRBJ2-3; TRBD2 matches at 8 bases. Trimming at V came to 5 bases and at J to 4 bases, leaving 8 bases not matched to a gene. This CDR3 spans 15 amino acids. CDR1 and CDR2 (germline): SNHLY, FYNNEI. The CDR3 DNA follows: TGTGCCAGCAGTCGTAGCGGGATCGCGGCAGATACGCAGTATTTT. Amino acid sequence: CASSRSGIAADTQYF.

CDR3 bases: TGTGCCAGCAGTTACTCCAGCGGGAGTAGGTCTGAGCAGTTCTTC. This encodes CASSYSSGSRSEQFF. The chain carries TRBV6-5 and TRBJ2-1; 8 nucleotides match TRBD2. J was trimmed by 9 bases and V by 0 bases; bases with no gene match: 7. This CDR3 is built from 15 residues. Germline-derived CDR1 and CDR2 are MNHEY and SVGAGI.

CDR3 loop: CASAWGGDQPQHF. CDR3 coding DNA: TGTGCCAGCGCATGGGGGGGCGATCAGCCCCAGCATTTT. This chain joins TRBV27 and TRBJ1-5; possible D gene TRBD1, 6 bases. Germline V gene data show CDR1 as MNHEY and CDR2 as SMNVEV (reference sequence). V dropped 8 bases and J dropped 5 bases, with 13 bases sitting between them. This CDR3 contains 13 residues.

The chain is built from TRBV6-4 and TRBJ1-2; a weak D match, TRBD1 (6 bases). Germline V gene data show CDR1 as MRHNA and CDR2 as SNTAGT. V shed 3 bases and J shed 2 bases, with 7 bases lying between them. CDR3 length equals 13 residues. Written as DNA, the CDR3 is TGTGCCAGCAGTGAACAGGGCAACTATGGCTACACCTTC. Translating it yields CASSEQGNYGYTF.

This rearrangement joins TRBV28 to TRBJ2-7, with 10 positions matching TRBD1. The CDR3 consists of 15 residues. J gave up 1 base and V 8 bases, and 8 bases lay outside the gene matches. CDR1 and CDR2 (germline): MDHEN, SYDVKM. The CDR3 loop reads CASAPGQGSSYEQYF. CDR3 DNA: TGTGCCAGCGCCCCGGGACAGGGGTCGTCCTACGAGCAGTACTTC.

The J gene is TRBJ1-3, the V gene TRBV6-1, with TRBD1 as a possible D gene (5 bases). Trimming pared 3 bases from V and 2 bases from J, leaving 11 bases between. CDR3 size: 15 residues. Per the germline V gene, CDR1 is MNHNS and CDR2 is SASEGT. The CDR3 region is CASSELPGPGNTIYF. Here the CDR3 DNA reads TGTGCCAGCAGTGAGCTCCCAGGGCCTGGAAACACCATATATTTT.